This TCR beta chain comes out of a study of blood T cell repertoires in COVID-19. Germline CDR1 LGHDT, CDR2 YNNKEL (reference sequence). CDR3 size: 15 residues. The germline V and J ends were trimmed by 2 bases and 3 bases, with 14 bases remaining between them. Method: immunoSEQ multiplex PCR; TCRdb's copy keeps in-frame clones and lacks some. The sample lists roughly 100,000 clones; 80% to 95% were seen once. The chain combines TRBV3-1 (or the pseudogene TRBV3-2) with TRBJ2-7; a weak D match, TRBD1 (6 bases). The sequence was obtained from a man aged 18 to 35 with acute or convalescent COVID-19. Sequencing was done on a sample of peripheral blood. Here the CDR3 DNA reads TGTGCCAGCAGCCAATCGGGGCAGGGGCTCTACGAGCAGTACTTC. Translating gives CASSQSGQGLYEQYF.